This T cell receptor beta chain was captured in a study of shared clonotypes between healthy human individuals. Whole-study context: Aged between 18 and 49, the donors were a couple of women and a few men. The study used three CD4 naive, three CD4 memory, two CD8 naive and one CD8 memory plate per donor.

This table comes from immunoSEQ multiplex PCR, and its TCRdb copy is limited to in-frame clones, with some not included. The sample carries 2 million to 2.5 million clones, approximately 95% recorded once. Germline V gives CDR1 SGDLS, CDR2 YYNGEE. J gave up 10 bases and V 4 bases, and 9 bases lay outside the gene matches. The CDR3 is 14 amino acids. The chain has TRBV9 and TRBJ2-7; 12 bases map to TRBD2. Sequencing was performed on naive CD4+ T cells sorted from blood. Described subset: CD45RA+ positively selected. The sequence came from a man younger than 35 in good health. CDR3 in DNA: TGTGCCAGCAGCCCCCGAGCCGGACTAGCGGGACAGTACTTC. Translated, it gives CASSPRAGLAGQYF. The full variable domain, rest sourced from reference TRBV9 and TRBJ2-7, is DSGVTQTPKHLITATGQRVTLRCSPRSGDLSVYWYQQSLDQGLQFLIQYYNGEERAKGNILERFSAQQFPDLHSELNLSSLELGDSALYFCASSPRAGLAGQYFGPGTRLTVT.